A single TCR beta chain is shown here with its context. Its antigen is still unknown. Clones were sequenced by immunoSEQ multiplex PCR, and TCRdb holds only the in-frame ones, with some missing. Among a few hundred thousand clones listed, over 50% were seen once. The entry originates in a study of shared clonotypes between healthy human individuals. About the study: For every donor, three CD4 naive, three CD4 memory, two CD8 naive and one CD8 memory plates were used. Study observations and caveats: Shared clonotypes across all four donors exceeded non-shared ones in generation probability. On the whole, naive subsets had larger estimated richness than memory subsets had.

Trimming left V 5 bases short and J 5 bases short, with 15 bases between. The germline V gene encodes CDR1 SGHTA and CDR2 FQGNSA. The CDR3 has 15 residues. The chain has TRBV7-2 and TRBJ1-4; D might be TRBD1 (5 bases). Sample: memory CD4+ T cells sorted from blood. Subset indicated: CD45RA-negative fraction. The receptor was isolated from a man aged 30-40 years in good health. In DNA, the CDR3 is TGTGCCAGCAGCGGGGGGACTTCTACAAATGAAAAACTGTTTTTT. Translating gives CASSGGTSTNEKLFF.